These 3 T cell receptor beta chains share one sample of origin, sequenced in a study of read filtering for tumor transcriptome and immune sequencing. From roughly 0.4 ug of RNA, a library with molecular barcoded alpha/delta and beta/gamma adaptors was made. TCRdb analysed the reads with MiXCR anew, one entry per CDR3 protein. In the table there are 30,000 to 40,000 distinct CDR3 sequences, roughly an eighth of which are singletons. The material sequenced was a population of CD138-negative cells sorted from bone marrow. All receptors come from a donor aged 40 or older with multiple myeloma.

This chain links TRBV9 with TRBJ1-1; D is ambiguous. From germline, CDR1 is SGDLS and CDR2 YYNGEE. V shed 0 bases and J shed 1 base, with 7 bases lying between them. The CDR3 length is 14 residues. For the CDR3, the DNA is TGTGCCAGCAGCGTAGCTTGGCGGAACACTGAAGCTTTCTTT. Encoded protein: CASSVAWRNTEAFF.

This clonotype was found many times. DNA of the CDR3: TGTGCCAGCAGCTCAAGTCCTAGCTCCTACAATGAGCAGTTCTTC. Amino acid sequence: CASSSSPSSYNEQFF. This chain connects TRBV7-3 to TRBJ2-1; D not resolved. CDR1 and CDR2 from the germline V gene are SGHTA and FQGTGA. The V gene lost 4 bases and the J gene lost 0 bases, with 10 bases spanning the gap. The CDR3 contains 15 residues.

This clonotype appeared a few times. V is TRBV11-1 and J is TRBJ2-2; possible D gene TRBD2, 6 bases. V was clipped by 3 bases and J by 4 bases, with 12 bases between them. From germline, CDR1 is SGHAT and CDR2 FQDESV (reference sequence). This CDR3 spans 15 amino acids. This chain's CDR3 is CASSLLTGGTGELFF. The CDR3 DNA sequence: TGTGCCAGCAGCTTGCTGACCGGGGGCACCGGGGAGCTGTTTTTT. The variable domain in full, completed from reference TRBV11-1 and TRBJ2-2, reads EAEVAQSPRYKITEKSQAVAFWCDPISGHATLYWYRQILGQGPELLVQFQDESVVDDSQLPKDRFSAERLKGVDSTLKIQPAELGDSAMYLCASSLLTGGTGELFFGEGSRLTVL.